These 20 T cell receptor beta chains came from one sample sequenced in a study of T cell clonality in common variable immunodeficiency. The repertoire was sequenced with immunoSEQ multiplex PCR; TCRdb's copy has only in-frame clones and lacks some. This sample carries tens of thousands of clones, none of them present only once. Sequences were obtained from peripheral blood mononuclear cells. The receptor source for this set is a person between 18 and 75 years old in good health.

Remarks on this clone: The read ends 3 residues before the CDR3 terminus; that terminus is restored from the germline J gene. The gene calls are TRBV5-1 and TRBJ1-1; the match to TRBD1 covers 8 bases. V lost 4 bases, J lost 3 bases, and 8 bases stayed unmatched. The germline gives CDR1 SGHRS, CDR2 YFSETQ. The CDR3 totals 15 residues. CDR3 DNA, as far as it was read: TGCGCCAGCAGCCCGTGGACAGGGTTAGACACTGAA. Its protein is CASSPWTGLDTE. From start to end, the CDR3 is CASSPWTGLDTEAFF.

In this sample, this clone turned up many times. The read terminates 3 residues before the CDR3 end, so the remaining end is supplied by the germline J gene. The chain is built from TRBV5-6 and TRBJ1-6; no clear D. V lost 2 bases and J lost 7, with 13 bases in between. Germline V gives CDR1 SGHDT, CDR2 YYEEEE. CDR3 length equals 15 residues. CDR3 residues: CASSFFRPANSPLHF. Partial CDR3 DNA: TGTGCCAGCAGCTTTTTCAGGCCCGCGAATTCACCC.

This clone was observed at least ten times. The DNA ends 3 residues before the CDR3 does, and the rest of the CDR3 is filled in from the germline J gene. The chain has TRBV19 and TRBJ1-1; unclear D gene. V lost 2 bases to trimming and J lost 0 bases, with 7 bases between them. Germline V gene sequence: CDR1 LNHDA, CDR2 SQIVND (reference sequence). This CDR3 is 14 amino acids long. CDR3 DNA, as far as it was read: TGTGCCAGTAGTATAACAGAACTGAACACTGAA. Protein sequence: CASSITELNTE. The entire CDR3 is CASSITELNTEAFF.

Ten or more counts support this clone. With the read ending 3 residues before the CDR3 end, the germline J gene is used to fill in that end. V gene TRBV7-9 combines with J gene TRBJ2-5; a weak D match, TRBD1 (5 bases). Germline loops: CDR1 SEHNR, CDR2 FQNEAQ (reference sequence). The CDR3 spans 15 residues. V lost 3 bases to trimming and J lost 5 bases, with 16 bases between them. The covered CDR3 bases are TGTGCCAGCAGCTTTTTATTGGACACGGAGGAGACC. This gives the protein CASSFLLDTEET. The whole CDR3 protein is CASSFLLDTEETQYF.

This clone occurred many times. CDR3 DNA (partial): TGTGCCTGGGAGAGACTAGATACG. It codes for CAWERLDT. The full CDR3 reads CAWERLDTQYF. The gene calls are TRBV30 and TRBJ2-3; D is unclear. Sequencing ends 3 residues short of the CDR3 end; the germline J gene provides the rest. The CDR3 has 11 amino acids. Germline CDR1 is GTSNPN and CDR2 is SVGIG (reference sequence). V lost 5 bases, J lost 5 bases, and 8 bases lay in between.

This clone was observed at least ten times. The sequence runs out 3 residues before the end of the CDR3; the remainder is reconstructed from the germline J gene. The chain is built from TRBV29-1 and TRBJ2-7; D might be TRBD1 (6 bases). In germline, CDR1 is SQVTM, CDR2 ANQGSEA. Trimming removed 0 bases at V and 1 base at J, with 10 bases between. CDR3 length equals 14 residues. CDR3 amino acids: CSVEEVGGSYEQYF. The CDR3 DNA, read in part, is TGCAGCGTTGAAGAAGTAGGGGGTTCCTACGAG.

This clone appeared many times. The read terminates 3 residues ahead of where the CDR3 ends, so the germline J gene completes it. The chain has TRBV19 and TRBJ2-7; D might be TRBD2 (6 bases). The CDR3 has 17 amino acids. Per the germline V gene, CDR1 is LNHDA and CDR2 is SQIVND (reference sequence). Trimming removed 2 bases from V and 2 bases from J, with 19 bases in between. CDR3 DNA, as far as it was read: TGTGCCAGTAGTATACAACGGCCGGGACTCGTCGCCTACGAG. Its protein is CASSIQRPGLVAYE. The full CDR3 protein reads CASSIQRPGLVAYEQYF.

This clone appeared a few times. CDR3 residues: CASSSPGSGNTIYF. Partial CDR3 DNA: TGTGCCAGCAGCTCCCCGGGCTCTGGAAACACC. V is TRBV5-6 and J is TRBJ1-3; no definite D call. The read halts 3 residues ahead of the CDR3 end, with the missing end drawn from the germline J gene. From germline, CDR1 is SGHDT and CDR2 YYEEEE. The CDR3 extends over 14 amino acids. V lost 3 bases and J lost 0, with 7 bases in between.

Note on this clone: The sequence runs out 3 residues before the end of the CDR3; the remainder is reconstructed from the germline J gene. The chain uses TRBV7-9 and TRBJ2-7; D may be TRBD1 (6 bases). V lost 3 bases to trimming and J lost 6 bases, with 9 bases between them. The V gene's germline CDR1 is SEHNR and CDR2 FQNEAQ (reference sequence). This CDR3 spans 12 amino acids. The CDR3 reads CASSLWDTEQYF. The CDR3 DNA, read in part, is TGTGCCAGCAGCTTGTGGGACACCGAG.

In this sample, this clone turned up many times. The read terminates 3 residues before the CDR3 end, so the remaining end is supplied by the germline J gene. The genes are TRBV29-1 and TRBJ2-5; TRBD1 is a possible D gene (5 bases). Looked up from germline, CDR1 is SQVTM and CDR2 is ANQGSEA. The V end was cut by 2 bases, the J end by 5 bases, with 12 bases between. The CDR3 has 13 residues. The CDR3 sequence: CSVERVAGETQYF. The sequenced CDR3 bases are TGCAGCGTTGAAAGGGTAGCAGGGGAGACC. Combining the CDR3 with reference TRBV29-1 and TRBJ2-5 gives the whole variable domain SAVISQKPSRDICQRGTSLTIQCQVDSQVTMMFWYRQQPGQSLTLIATANQGSEATYESGFVIDKFPISRPNLTFSTLTVSNMSPEDSSIYLCSVERVAGETQYFGPGTRLLVL.

This clone was observed at least ten times. The sequenced part of the CDR3 DNA is TGCGCCAGCAGCTTGGGGGCCTCTAGCGCGAGCACAGATACG. It translates to CASSLGASSASTDT. The complete CDR3 protein is CASSLGASSASTDTQYF. This sequence joins TRBV5-1 and TRBJ2-3; perhaps TRBD2 as D (6 bases). The read ends 3 residues before the CDR3 terminus; that terminus is restored from the germline J gene. Per germline, CDR1 SGHRS and CDR2 YFSETQ. Trimming cost V 0 bases and J 0 bases, with 14 bases left between them. The CDR3 has 17 amino acids.

Comment on this clone: The observed sequence ends 3 residues before the CDR3 terminus, with the missing tail filled in from the germline J gene. J is TRBJ2-2 and V is TRBV2; D may be TRBD1 (6 bases). The CDR3 runs to 15 residues. Germline V lookup: CDR1 SNHLY, CDR2 FYNNEI. Trimming shortened V by 6 bases and J by 3 bases, and 14 bases separated the two germline ends. The DNA read from the CDR3 is TGTGCCAGCAGGGCCTCAGGGGTCGACACCGGGGAG. Its protein product is CASRASGVDTGE. The entire CDR3 reads CASRASGVDTGELFF.

This clone was recorded at least ten times. The read comes to an end 3 residues before the CDR3 does, leaving the germline J gene to fill in the end. The J gene is TRBJ2-4, the V gene TRBV30; weak D call: TRBD2 (6 bases). V shed 2 bases and J shed 8 bases, with 16 bases lying between them. Germline assignment: CDR1 GTSNPN and CDR2 SVGIG (reference sequence). This CDR3 spans 14 amino acids. CDR3 sequence reads: CAWSPRLVRDIQYF. The DNA read from the CDR3 is TGTGCCTGGAGTCCCCGACTAGTTAGAGACATT.

This clone occurred many times. The DNA ends 3 residues before the CDR3 does, and the rest of the CDR3 is filled in from the germline J gene. The chain is built from TRBV29-1 and TRBJ2-7; 7 bases are shared with TRBD1. Germline V gives CDR1 SQVTM, CDR2 ANQGSEA. This CDR3 has 13 amino acids. The V segment lost 3 bases and the J segment 2 bases; nucleotides outside the gene matches: 4. CDR3 DNA (partial): TGCAGCGTTGACTCCGGGACAGCCTACGAG. Protein product: CSVDSGTAYE. The entire CDR3 reads CSVDSGTAYEQYF.

There are many counts of this clone. Sequencing ends 3 residues short of the CDR3 end; the germline J gene provides the rest. The V and J genes are TRBV28 and TRBJ1-5, with a tentative D call TRBD1 (5 bases). Trimming removed 2 bases at V and 6 bases at J, with 17 bases between. The CDR3 sequence is 16 residues long. Germline V gene lookup returns CDR1 MDHEN and CDR2 SYDVKM. The CDR3 bases that were read are TGTGCCAGCAGTTTAAGAGTAGGGGAGAGGAGTCAGCCC. Protein sequence: CASSLRVGERSQP. The full-length CDR3 reads as CASSLRVGERSQPQHF.

This clone was seen ten or more times. Sequencing ends 3 residues short of the CDR3 end; the germline J gene provides the rest. The J gene is TRBJ2-1, the V gene TRBV7-3; 9 bases line up with TRBD2. CDR3 length: 14 residues. The germline CDR1 and CDR2 sequences are SGHTA and FQGTGA. V lost 3 bases to trimming and J lost 8 bases; unmatched junction nucleotides: 5. CDR3 residues: CASSLTGLADEQFF. The sequenced CDR3 bases are TGTGCCAGCAGCTTGACGGGACTAGCCGATGAG.

This clone was observed a few times. The CDR3 goes on 3 residues after the read ends, and that part is filled in from the germline J gene. The chain carries TRBV5-6 and TRBJ2-7; TRBD2 is a possible D gene (7 bases). Trimming left V 5 bases short and J 5 bases short, with 17 bases between. The CDR3 loop spans 14 amino acids. Germline values: CDR1 SGHDT, CDR2 YYEEEE. CDR3 bases read: TGTGCCAGCAGGCCGAGGGGGGGTAGCCACGAG. Protein product: CASRPRGGSHE. The CDR3 in full is CASRPRGGSHEQYF.

This clone was observed a handful of times. The read stops 3 residues short of the end of the CDR3; the missing end is completed from the germline J gene. The chain recombines TRBV5-1 with TRBJ2-5; a possible D gene is TRBD2 (6 bases). The CDR3 totals 15 residues. Germline V gene data show CDR1 as SGHRS and CDR2 as YFSETQ. This chain's CDR3 is CASSLGTRGSDTQYF. The sequenced part of the CDR3 DNA is TGCGCCAGCAGCCTCGGGACTCGAGGGTCGGATACC. Full variable domain (outside the CDR3, taken from reference TRBV5-1 and TRBJ2-5): KAGVTQTPRYLIKTRGQQVTLSCSPISGHRSVSWYQQTPGQGLQFLFEYFSETQRNKGNFPGRFSGRQFSNSRSEMNVSTLELGDSALYLCASSLGTRGSDTQYFGPGTRLLVL.

This clone appeared many times. Coverage ceases 3 residues before the CDR3 finishes, and the germline J gene fills in the end. The chain has TRBV19 and TRBJ2-1; D might be TRBD1 (5 bases). Germline CDR1 reads LNHDA; CDR2 reads SQIVND (reference sequence). The CDR3 covers 14 residues. Trimming took off 8 bases at V and 0 bases at J, with 11 bases between the two ends. The sequenced CDR3 bases are TGTGCCAGTTCCCGACAGAGCTCCTACAATGAG. This codes for CASSRQSSYNE. The whole CDR3 region reads CASSRQSSYNEQFF.

This clone occurred many times. Sequencing ends 3 residues short of the CDR3 end; the germline J gene provides the rest. This chain connects TRBV2 to TRBJ1-5; D remains ambiguous. CDR3 size: 17 residues. The germline gives CDR1 SNHLY, CDR2 FYNNEI. The ends were cut back, 0 bases at V and 5 bases at J, with 17 bases in the middle. CDR3 DNA (partial): TGTGCCAGCAGTGAAGCGCTTTGGAGACGGCGGCATCAGCCC. Amino acids: CASSEALWRRRHQP. The complete CDR3 protein is CASSEALWRRRHQPQHF.